These 5 T cell receptor beta chains were sequenced from one sample in a study of blood T cell repertoires in COVID-19. The repertoire was sequenced with immunoSEQ multiplex PCR; TCRdb's copy has only in-frame clones and lacks some. The sample lists over 200,000 clones; less than 90% were seen once. Sequenced input: peripheral blood. The receptors come from a man between 35 and 55 years old with active or convalescent COVID-19.

The chain carries TRBV4-1 and TRBJ2-7, with D possibly matching TRBD1 (5 bases). This CDR3 comprises 14 residues. V dropped 0 bases and J dropped 3 bases, with 9 bases sitting between them. Germline V lookup: CDR1 MGHRA, CDR2 YSYEKL. CDR3 sequence: CASSQDGQGYEQYF. In DNA, the CDR3 is TGCGCCAGCAGCCAAGACGGGCAGGGCTACGAGCAGTACTTC.

Only a few counts were recorded for this clone. The rearrangement uses TRBV7-6 and TRBJ2-3, with a possible D match to TRBD2 (5 bases). The CDR3 has 17 residues. The V gene lost 4 bases and the J gene lost 2 bases, with 19 bases spanning the gap. Looked up from germline, CDR1 is SGHVS and CDR2 is FNYEAQ. The CDR3 spells CASSSVGELAYTDTQYF. As DNA, the CDR3 is TGTGCCAGCAGCTCAGTTGGGGAGCTAGCCTACACAGATACGCAGTATTTT.

The rearrangement links TRBV30 to TRBJ1-1, with D unclear. CDR1 is GTSNPN, CDR2 SVGIG, per germline (reference sequence). V lost 0 bases to trimming and J lost 5 bases, with 7 bases between them. The CDR3 has 12 amino acids. The chain's CDR3 is CAWSVSWTEAFF. The CDR3 DNA sequence: TGTGCCTGGAGTGTGAGTTGGACTGAAGCTTTCTTT. Full variable domain (rest looked up from reference TRBV30 and TRBJ1-1): SQTIHQWPATLVQPVGSPLSLECTVEGTSNPNLYWYRQAAGRGLQLLFYSVGIGQISSEVPQNLSASRPQDRQFILSSKKLLLSDSGFYLCAWSVSWTEAFFGQGTRLTVV.

The rearrangement uses TRBV21-1 and TRBJ2-1; TRBD2 is taken as the D call from the table, unchecked against the DNA. TRBV21-1 counts as a pseudogene. The CDR3 loop spans 12 amino acids. The CDR3 coding sequence is TGTGCCACCAAGCAAGAGGGATGTGAGCAGTTCTTC. It specifies CATKQEGCEQFF.

V is TRBV27 and J is TRBJ2-3; 8 bases line up with TRBD1. V lost 3 bases and J lost 5; bases outside the gene matches: 4. The V gene's germline CDR1 is MNHEY and CDR2 SMNVEV (reference sequence). There are 14 residues in the CDR3. In DNA form, the CDR3 reads TGTGCCAGCAGTTTGCAGGGGGCCAGAGATACGCAGTATTTT. Encoded protein: CASSLQGARDTQYF.